This T cell receptor (beta chain) stems from a study of T cell clones after liver transplantation. Study details: Draws occurred before transplant, before withdrawal, and after complete or failed withdrawal.

Sequenced by immunoSEQ multiplex PCR; TCRdb stores in-frame clones only, minus some. Of roughly 53,000 clones in the sample, roughly 70% were seen once. The germline V gene encodes CDR1 SNHLY and CDR2 FYNNEI. The CDR3 is made up of 15 amino acids. Trimming cost V 6 bases and J 2 bases, with 14 bases left between them. This rearrangement joins TRBV2 to TRBJ1-5; D gene unclear. The specimen was CD4+ T cells from blood, collected at the 22-month timepoint. This clonotype was sampled from a human patient who received a liver transplant. Some T cells may arise from the graft donor. The CDR3 reads CASSTNSVRNQPQHF. Written as DNA, the CDR3 is TGTGCCAGCAGCACAAACTCAGTTCGCAATCAGCCCCAGCATTTT.